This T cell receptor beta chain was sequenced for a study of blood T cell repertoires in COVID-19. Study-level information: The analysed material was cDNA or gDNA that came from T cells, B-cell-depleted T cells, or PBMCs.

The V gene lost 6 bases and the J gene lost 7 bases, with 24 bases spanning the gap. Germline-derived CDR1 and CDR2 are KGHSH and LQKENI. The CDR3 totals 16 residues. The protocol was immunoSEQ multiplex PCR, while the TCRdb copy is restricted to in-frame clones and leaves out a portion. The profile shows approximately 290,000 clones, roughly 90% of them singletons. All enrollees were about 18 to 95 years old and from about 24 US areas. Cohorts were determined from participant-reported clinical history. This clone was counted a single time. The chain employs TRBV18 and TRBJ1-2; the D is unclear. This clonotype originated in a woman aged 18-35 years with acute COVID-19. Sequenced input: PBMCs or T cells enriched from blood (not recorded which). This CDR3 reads CASSYASPRNRGGYTF. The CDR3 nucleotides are TGTGCCAGCTCCTACGCAAGCCCACGAAACCGGGGTGGCTACACCTTC.